The 14 T cell receptor beta chains given below trace back to one sample, sequenced in a study of cytomegalovirus exposure and HLA in healthy donors. PCR used 60 Vbeta primers and 13 Jbeta primers. TCRdb's copy holds only in-frame clones and misses some; the assay was immunoSEQ multiplex PCR. The sample carries roughly 110,000 clones, approximately 70% recorded once. Sequenced material: PBMCs. The source of these receptors is a young woman in good health and CMV-seronegative.

This chain links TRBV10-1 with TRBJ2-3; 8 nucleotides line up with TRBD2. CDR1 and CDR2 (germline): WNHNN, SYGVQD (reference sequence). After removal of 10 bases from V and 3 bases from J, the junction contained 6 bases not matched to a gene. The CDR3 runs 13 residues. The CDR3 coding sequence is TGCGCCAATAAGCGGGAGCGGACAGATACGCAGTATTTT. Amino acid sequence: CANKRERTDTQYF.

This chain links TRBV9 with TRBJ1-2; no reliable D call. With 3 bases removed from V and 5 bases from J, the gap between germline ends came to 5 bases. The CDR3 is 11 residues long. Germline CDR1 SGDLS, CDR2 YYNGEE. CDR3: CASSAPYGYTF. DNA of the CDR3: TGTGCCAGCAGCGCCCCGTATGGCTACACCTTC.

This clone was counted between two and nine times. The V gene is TRBV7-9, the J gene TRBJ1-1, with TRBD1 matching over 10 bases. Germline CDR1 reads SEHNR; CDR2 reads FQNEAQ (reference sequence). Trimming removed 5 bases from V and 0 bases from J; junction bases left unmatched: 9. The CDR3 covers 17 residues. CDR3 DNA: TGTGCCAGCAGCCGACCGGGACAGGGGCCCATGAACACTGAAGCTTTCTTT. Protein sequence: CASSRPGQGPMNTEAFF.

To note about this clone: One end of the junction does not line up with germline, which may come from a read error. This chain joins TRBV11-1 and TRBJ2-5, with D unclear. The CDR3 has 13 residues. Germline loops: CDR1 SGHAT, CDR2 FQDESV (reference sequence). The CDR3: CASSSTYQETQYF. CDR3 in DNA: TGTGCCAGCAGCTCGACTTACCAGGAGACCCAGTACTTC.

This chain uses TRBV4-1 with TRBJ2-5, with D uncertain. The CDR3 is 15 residues long. Per the germline V gene, CDR1 is MGHRA and CDR2 is YSYEKL. Trimming shortened V by 0 bases and J by 5 bases, and 13 bases separated the two germline ends. CDR3 DNA sequence: TGCGCCAGCAGCCAAGATCCTGTGGCCGGGGAGACCCAGTACTTC. Translation: CASSQDPVAGETQYF.

This rearrangement joins TRBV6-5 to TRBJ2-1, with TRBD1 matching 9 bases. The CDR3 is 14 amino acids. Looked up from germline, CDR1 is MNHEY and CDR2 is SVGAGI. J was trimmed by 7 bases and V by 5 bases; bases with no gene match: 6. This CDR3 reads CASSTGTGLNEQFF. CDR3 in DNA: TGTGCCAGCAGTACCGGGACAGGGCTGAATGAGCAGTTCTTC.

This chain links TRBV19 with TRBJ1-2; TRBD1 matches at 10 bases. The V gene's germline CDR1 is LNHDA and CDR2 SQIVND (reference sequence). V was pared by 8 bases and J by 8 bases, with 5 bases of the junction left unmatched. The length of the CDR3 is 12 residues. CDR3 nucleotide sequence: TGTGCCAGTTGGGACAGGGGTGAAGGCTACACCTTC. Translating gives CASWDRGEGYTF. Complete variable domain (other parts from reference TRBV19 and TRBJ1-2): DGGITQSPKYLFRKEGQNVTLSCEQNLNHDAMYWYRQDPGQGLRLIYYSQIVNDFQKGDIAEGYSVSREKKESFPLTVTSAQKNPTAFYLCASWDRGEGYTFGSGTRLTVV.

The chain carries TRBV19 and TRBJ1-1, with 7 bases that match TRBD1. V lost 7 bases, J lost 7 bases, and 9 bases stayed unmatched. This CDR3 is 13 amino acids long. Germline lookup yields CDR1 LNHDA and CDR2 SQIVND (reference sequence). The CDR3 sequence is CASTETGQLEAFF. CDR3 sequence (DNA): TGTGCCAGTACGGAGACGGGACAGCTTGAAGCTTTCTTT.

The chain is built from TRBV29-1 and TRBJ1-2; D gene unclear. The germline CDR1 and CDR2 sequences are SQVTM and ANQGSEA. This CDR3 comprises 11 residues. Trimming removed 4 bases from V and 3 bases from J, with 6 bases in between. This CDR3 reads CSVGQDYGYTF. The CDR3 DNA is TGCAGCGTTGGGCAGGACTATGGCTACACCTTC.

The chain combines TRBV19 with TRBJ1-3; no firm D call. CDR3 length: 16 residues. Between the trimmed V and J ends, which lost 1 base and 7 bases, there was a span of 17 bases. Germline V gene data show CDR1 as LNHDA and CDR2 as SQIVND (reference sequence). The CDR3, as DNA: TGTGCCAGTAGTATAGGAACTGGCGTAACGGGTAACACCATATATTTT. The encoded protein is CASSIGTGVTGNTIYF.

With regard to this clone: One junction end disagrees with the germline gene, perhaps due to a read error. The V call is TRBV6-6, the J call TRBJ1-2; 11 bases map to TRBD1. Germline V gene sequence: CDR1 MNHNY, CDR2 SVGAGI (reference sequence). This CDR3 comprises 15 residues. CDR3 bases: TGTGCCAGCAGTAACTCGGGACAGGGGGGGTATGGCTACACCTTC. It encodes CASSNSGQGGYGYTF.

The chain links TRBV27 to TRBJ2-7; TRBD1 might be the D (6 bases). The germline V gene encodes CDR1 MNHEY and CDR2 SMNVEV (reference sequence). The CDR3 contains 13 residues. Trimming cost V 6 bases and J 0 bases, with 9 bases left between them. CDR3 protein: CASSHRVSYEQYF. The CDR3 coding sequence is TGTGCCAGCAGCCACAGGGTCTCCTACGAGCAGTACTTC.

The rearrangement joins TRBV6-5 to TRBJ1-3; perhaps TRBD1 as D (6 bases). CDR1 and CDR2 (germline): MNHEY, SVGAGI. V was shortened by 0 bases and J by 0 bases, with 9 bases between the two germline ends. The CDR3 runs 16 residues. The DNA of the CDR3 is TGTGCCAGCAGTTACTCGGACAGCATCTCTGGAAACACCATATATTTT. It is translated as CASSYSDSISGNTIYF.

The chain recombines TRBV10-3 with TRBJ1-1, with TRBD1 as a possible D gene (5 bases). The germline V gene encodes CDR1 ENHRY and CDR2 SYGVKD. The V and J ends lost 0 bases and 0 bases respectively, with 14 bases between them. The CDR3 extends over 17 amino acids. CDR3 sequence (DNA): TGTGCCATCAGTGAGTCGGAAGGAACAGGCTTGAACACTGAAGCTTTCTTT. It codes for CAISESEGTGLNTEAFF.